Listed below are T cell receptor beta chains from one sample, sequenced in a study of blood T cell repertoires in COVID-19. Sequenced by immunoSEQ multiplex PCR; TCRdb stores in-frame clones only, minus some. The repertoire consists of approximately 360,000 clones, with around 90% occurring once and the leading ten covering 6% to 7.5%. The sequenced material came from peripheral blood. These receptors all come from a man between 18 and 29 years old with active or convalescent COVID-19. The CDR3 runs from the conserved cysteine through the conserved F or W. The order of the fields is V gene, clone size, D gene, J gene, CDR3 DNA, CDR3 protein. The D gene is left open where the match is weak. Clone size is given for some rows only: seen once, a few or many times, or a class if the clone is expanded.

TRBV19	few	TRBD2	TRBJ2-2	TGTGCCAGTAGTCAGCCTAGCGGGATTGCCGGGGAGCTGTTTTTT	CASSQPSGIAGELFF
TRBV11-2	.	TRBD2	TRBJ2-1	TGTGCCAGCAGCTCCTCGGGACTAGTATCCAACTCCTACAATGAGCAGTTCTTC	CASSSSGLVSNSYNEQFF
TRBV27	.	TRBD1	TRBJ1-2	TGTGCCAGCAGGGACAGGGGGAAGGATGGCTACACCTTC	CASRDRGKDGYTF
TRBV27	.	TRBD2	TRBJ2-7	TGTGCCAGCAAAAGGACTAGCGGGGGGTATTACGAGCAGTACTTC	CASKRTSGGYYEQYF
TRBV30	.	TRBD2	TRBJ2-7	TGTGCCTGGAGTGTCGGTAGCGGGAGTGTAGGCGAGCAGTACTTC	CAWSVGSGSVGEQYF
TRBV5-1	.	.	TRBJ1-3	TGCGCCAGCAGCTTGGGCCCCCAACTCTCTGGAAACACCATATATTTT	CASSLGPQLSGNTIYF
TRBV7-2	.	.	TRBJ1-1	TGTGCCAGCAGCCCACCGGGAGGGGGGCCCACTGAAGCTTTCTTT	CASSPPGGGPTEAFF
TRBV3-1/TRBV3-2	once	TRBD1	TRBJ2-5	TGTGCCAGCAGCCCCAGTGGGACAGGACAAGAGACCCAGTACTTC	CASSPSGTGQETQYF
TRBV9	.	TRBD1	TRBJ1-6	TGTGCCAGCAGCGATTTGGACAGGGTGGGGTCACCCCTCCACTTT	CASSDLDRVGSPLHF
TRBV19	.	TRBD1	TRBJ1-5	TGTGCCAGTACAGGGGGCCCTAATCAGCCCCAGCATTTT	CASTGGPNQPQHF
TRBV5-1	once	.	TRBJ1-2	TGCGCCAGCAGCTTGGATCTGGGCAGGATCCCCTATGGCTACACCTTC	CASSLDLGRIPYGYTF
TRBV18	.	.	TRBJ2-7	TGTGCCAGCTCACCAACTGCCCTGACAGGAGGACCCTACGAGCAGTACTTC	CASSPTALTGGPYEQYF
TRBV28	.	.	TRBJ2-1	TGTGCCAGCAGTTTACCCCCCCTTTTTGCCGAGAGAAAGAACCCCATTAACAATGAGCAGTTCTTC	CASSLPPLFAERKNPINNEQFF
TRBV5-1	.	TRBD1	TRBJ1-2	TGCGCCAGCAGCCAAAAGACAGGGGGCTATGGCTACACCTTC	CASSQKTGGYGYTF
TRBV30	.	.	TRBJ2-5	TGTGCCTGGAGTAAGAGGGTCCGAGAGACCCAGTACTTC	CAWSKRVRETQYF
TRBV28	once	.	TRBJ1-1	TGTGCCAGCTCCCAAGCGGGGACTGAAGCTTTCTTT	CASSQAGTEAFF
TRBV29-1	.	.	TRBJ2-5	TGCAGCGGCGAACAGGGATTGGAGACCCAGTACTTC	CSGEQGLETQYF
TRBV7-2	once	TRBD1	TRBJ1-1	TGTGCCAGCAGCTTATGGCAGGGGGCCAGAAACACTGAAGCTTTCTTT	CASSLWQGARNTEAFF
TRBV5-8	.	TRBD1	TRBJ2-5	TGTGCCAGCAGCTTAGGACAGGGGGAAGAGACCCAGTACTTC	CASSLGQGEETQYF
TRBV18	.	TRBD1	TRBJ2-5	TGTGCCAGCTCACCACAGGACAGGGTGAACCAAGAGACCCAGTACTTC	CASSPQDRVNQETQYF
TRBV28	once	TRBD2	TRBJ2-3	TGTGCCCACGGGAGCGGGGGGGCCACAGATACGCAGTATTTT	CAHGSGGATDTQYF
TRBV7-2	.	.	TRBJ2-1	TGTGCCAGCAGGGCGAGGTTCGGGCAGTTCTTC	CASRARFGQFF
TRBV27	.	.	TRBJ1-1	TGTGCCAGCAGTCCCGTTTCGGGTCTGAACGCTGAAGCTTTCTTT	CASSPVSGLNAEAFF
TRBV7-9	.	TRBD1	TRBJ1-5	TGTGCCAGCAGCCGAGGGATGACAGGGGTCAATCAGCCCCAGCATTTT	CASSRGMTGVNQPQHF
TRBV29-1	.	.	TRBJ2-7	TGCAGCCCACGAAGGGGACAAACCTACGAGCAGTACTTC	CSPRRGQTYEQYF
TRBV6-5	.	.	TRBJ1-2	TGTGCCAGCATTCCCCCTGGGGGGGCGGGTGGCTACACCTTC	CASIPPGGAGGYTF
TRBV25-1	once	.	TRBJ2-1	TGTGCCAGCAGTGACCCCGGACATAGCTCCTACAATGAGCAGTTCTTC	CASSDPGHSSYNEQFF
TRBV28	.	.	TRBJ1-5	TGTGCCAGCAGTGCCCCCCGGGACACTTCACTGCCCCAGCATTTT	CASSAPRDTSLPQHF
TRBV7-9	.	.	TRBJ1-6	TGTGCCAGCAGCTTAGCGTCCGCATCGCAGGGTTCACCCCTCCACTTT	CASSLASASQGSPLHF
TRBV11-2	.	.	TRBJ1-3	TGTGCCAGCAGCTCAAACAGTGGTCGCGGAAACACCATATATTTT	CASSSNSGRGNTIYF
TRBV6-5	.	TRBD1	TRBJ1-2	TGTGCCAGCAGACTTGGACAGGGGAAGGACTATGGCTACACCTTC	CASRLGQGKDYGYTF
TRBV7-8	few	.	TRBJ1-4	TGTGCCAGCAGCCCCCGACAGTTTTCCGCTAATGAAAAACTGTTTTTT	CASSPRQFSANEKLFF
TRBV7-9	few	.	TRBJ1-4	TGTGCCAGCAGCCACTGGGGGGGCGATGAAAAACTGTTTTTT	CASSHWGGDEKLFF
TRBV28	.	.	TRBJ1-2	TGTGCCAGCAGTTTTGGCGACCGGGACTCTTATGGCTACACCTTC	CASSFGDRDSYGYTF
TRBV6-6	.	TRBD1	TRBJ1-5	TGTGCCACCCGGGACAGGGGGCCTGGGGGAGCCCAGCATTTT	CATRDRGPGGAQHF
TRBV6-5	.	.	TRBJ1-2	TGTGCCAGCGGTCAAAGGGGTGACGGCTACACCTTC	CASGQRGDGYTF